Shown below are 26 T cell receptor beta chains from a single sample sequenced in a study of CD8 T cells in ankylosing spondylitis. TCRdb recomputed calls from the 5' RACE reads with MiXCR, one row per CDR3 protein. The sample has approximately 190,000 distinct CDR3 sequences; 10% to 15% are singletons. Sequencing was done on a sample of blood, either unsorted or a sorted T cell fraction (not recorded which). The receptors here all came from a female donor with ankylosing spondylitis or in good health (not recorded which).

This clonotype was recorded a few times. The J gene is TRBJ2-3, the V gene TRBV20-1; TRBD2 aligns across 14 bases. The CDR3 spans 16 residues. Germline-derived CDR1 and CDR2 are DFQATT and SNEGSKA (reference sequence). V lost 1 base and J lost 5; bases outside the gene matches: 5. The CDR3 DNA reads TGCAGTGCTAGAGGCCCCGGGACTAGCGGGAGAGATACGCAGTATTTT. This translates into CSARGPGTSGRDTQYF.

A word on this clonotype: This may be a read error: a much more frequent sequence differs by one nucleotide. CDR3 nucleotides: TGCGCCAGCAACTTGGCCGGACAGATGAACACTGAAGCTTTCTTT. This gives the protein CASNLAGQMNTEAFF. This rearrangement joins TRBV5-1 to TRBJ1-1; TRBD1 is a possible D gene (6 bases). The CDR3 loop spans 15 amino acids. From germline, CDR1 is SGHRS and CDR2 YFSETQ.

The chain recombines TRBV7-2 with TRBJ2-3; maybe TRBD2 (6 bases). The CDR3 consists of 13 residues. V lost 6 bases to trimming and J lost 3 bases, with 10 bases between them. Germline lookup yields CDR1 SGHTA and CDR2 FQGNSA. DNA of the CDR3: TGTGCCAGCAGACCTGGGACTACAGATACGCAGTATTTT. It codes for CASRPGTTDTQYF.

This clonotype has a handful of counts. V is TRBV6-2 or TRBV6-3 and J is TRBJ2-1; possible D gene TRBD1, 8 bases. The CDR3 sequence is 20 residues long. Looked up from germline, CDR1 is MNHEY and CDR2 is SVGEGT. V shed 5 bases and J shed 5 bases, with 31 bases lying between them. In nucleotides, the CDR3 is TGTGCCAGCAGTCGGACCGGGACAGGTTTCCACCGGGAGGCAGACAATGAGCAGTTCTTC. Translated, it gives CASSRTGTGFHREADNEQFF.

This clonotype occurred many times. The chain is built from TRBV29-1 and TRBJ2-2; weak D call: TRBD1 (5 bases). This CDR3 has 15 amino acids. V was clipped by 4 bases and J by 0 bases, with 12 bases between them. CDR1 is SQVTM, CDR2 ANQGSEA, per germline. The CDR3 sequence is CSVAAQAANTGELFF. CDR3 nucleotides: TGCAGCGTTGCCGCACAGGCCGCGAACACCGGGGAGCTGTTTTTT.

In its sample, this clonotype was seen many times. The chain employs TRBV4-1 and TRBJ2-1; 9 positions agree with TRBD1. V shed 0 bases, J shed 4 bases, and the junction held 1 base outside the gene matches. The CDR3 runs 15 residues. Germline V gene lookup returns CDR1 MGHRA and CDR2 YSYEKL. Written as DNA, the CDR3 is TGCGCCAGCAGCCAAGAGGGGACAGGGTACAATGAGCAGTTCTTC. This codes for CASSQEGTGYNEQFF.

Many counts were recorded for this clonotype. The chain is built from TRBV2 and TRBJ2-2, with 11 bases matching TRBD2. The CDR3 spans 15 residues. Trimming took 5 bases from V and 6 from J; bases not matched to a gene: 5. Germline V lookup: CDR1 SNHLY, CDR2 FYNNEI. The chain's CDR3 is CASSYPLAGAGELFF. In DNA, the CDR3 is TGTGCCAGCAGTTACCCACTAGCGGGAGCCGGGGAGCTGTTTTTT.

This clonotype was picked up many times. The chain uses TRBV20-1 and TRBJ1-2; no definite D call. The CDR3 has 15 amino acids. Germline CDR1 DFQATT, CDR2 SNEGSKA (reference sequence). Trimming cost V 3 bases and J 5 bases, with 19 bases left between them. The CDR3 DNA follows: TGCAGTGCTAGGGATAGGGCCTTAGATGGGTATGGCTACACCTTC. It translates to CSARDRALDGYGYTF.

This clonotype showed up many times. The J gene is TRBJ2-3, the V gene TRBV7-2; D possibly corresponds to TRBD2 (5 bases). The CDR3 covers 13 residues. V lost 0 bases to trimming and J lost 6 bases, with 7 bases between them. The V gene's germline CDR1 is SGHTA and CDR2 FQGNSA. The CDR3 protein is CASSLAREDTQYF. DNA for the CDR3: TGTGCCAGCAGCTTAGCGAGGGAGGATACGCAGTATTTT.

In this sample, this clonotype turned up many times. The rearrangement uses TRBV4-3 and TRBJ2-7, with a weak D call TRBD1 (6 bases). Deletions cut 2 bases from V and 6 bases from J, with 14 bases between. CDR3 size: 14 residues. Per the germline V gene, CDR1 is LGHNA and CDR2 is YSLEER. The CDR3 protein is CASSQLRQVSEQYF. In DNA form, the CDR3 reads TGCGCCAGCAGCCAACTCCGACAGGTCTCCGAGCAGTACTTC.

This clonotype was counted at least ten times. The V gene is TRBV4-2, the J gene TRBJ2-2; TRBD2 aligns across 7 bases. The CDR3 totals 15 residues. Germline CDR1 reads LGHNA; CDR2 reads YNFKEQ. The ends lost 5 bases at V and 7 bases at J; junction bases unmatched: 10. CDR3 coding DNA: TGTGCCAGCAGCACCAGCGGGAACGCGGGCGGGGAGCTGTTTTTT. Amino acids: CASSTSGNAGGELFF.

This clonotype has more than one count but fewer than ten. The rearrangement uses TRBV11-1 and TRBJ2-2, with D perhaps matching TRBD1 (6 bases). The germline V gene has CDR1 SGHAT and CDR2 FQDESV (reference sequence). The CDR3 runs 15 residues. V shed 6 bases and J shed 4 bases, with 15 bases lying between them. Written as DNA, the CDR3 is TGTGCCAGCAGAAGGGGACAATGGGGCACCGGGGAGCTGTTTTTT. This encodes CASRRGQWGTGELFF.

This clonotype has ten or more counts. In nucleotides, the CDR3 is TGCGCCAGTTCGGAGACATCGCAGTGGGGCAATCAGCCCCAGCATTTT. Its translation is CASSETSQWGNQPQHF. The J gene is TRBJ1-5, the V gene TRBV5-1; D gene unclear. This CDR3 spans 16 amino acids. Germline V gene sequence: CDR1 SGHRS, CDR2 YFSETQ. Between the trimmed V and J ends, which lost 8 bases and 2 bases, there was a span of 20 bases.

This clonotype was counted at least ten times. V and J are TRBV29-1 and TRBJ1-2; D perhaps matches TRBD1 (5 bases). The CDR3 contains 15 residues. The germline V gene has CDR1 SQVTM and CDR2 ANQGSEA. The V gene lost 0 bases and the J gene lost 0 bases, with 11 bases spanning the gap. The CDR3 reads CSVEDYQGANYGYTF. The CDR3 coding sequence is TGCAGCGTTGAAGATTATCAGGGTGCTAACTATGGCTACACCTTC.

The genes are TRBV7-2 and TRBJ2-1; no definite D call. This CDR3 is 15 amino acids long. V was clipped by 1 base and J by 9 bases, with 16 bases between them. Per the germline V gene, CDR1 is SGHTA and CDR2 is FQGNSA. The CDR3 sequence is CASSLESVVVVEQFF. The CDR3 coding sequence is TGTGCCAGCAGCTTAGAGTCGGTGGTGGTGGTTGAGCAGTTCTTC.

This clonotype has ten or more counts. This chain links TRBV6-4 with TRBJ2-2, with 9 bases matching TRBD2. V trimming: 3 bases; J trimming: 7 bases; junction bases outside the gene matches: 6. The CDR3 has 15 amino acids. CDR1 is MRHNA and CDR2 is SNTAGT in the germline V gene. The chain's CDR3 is CASSEIASGDGELFF. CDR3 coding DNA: TGTGCCAGCAGTGAAATCGCTAGCGGGGACGGGGAGCTGTTTTTT.

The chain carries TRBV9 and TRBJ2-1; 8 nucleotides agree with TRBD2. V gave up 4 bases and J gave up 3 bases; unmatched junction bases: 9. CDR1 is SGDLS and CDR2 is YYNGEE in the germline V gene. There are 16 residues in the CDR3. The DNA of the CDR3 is TGTGCCAGCAGCCCTCAGGGTAGCGGGATCTACAATGAGCAGTTCTTC. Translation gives CASSPQGSGIYNEQFF.

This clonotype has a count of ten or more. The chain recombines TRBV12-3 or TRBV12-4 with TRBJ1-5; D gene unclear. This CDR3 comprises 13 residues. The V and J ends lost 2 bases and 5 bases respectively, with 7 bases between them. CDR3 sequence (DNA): TGTGCCAGCAGTTTACTTACTGATCAGCCCCAGCATTTT. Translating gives CASSLLTDQPQHF.

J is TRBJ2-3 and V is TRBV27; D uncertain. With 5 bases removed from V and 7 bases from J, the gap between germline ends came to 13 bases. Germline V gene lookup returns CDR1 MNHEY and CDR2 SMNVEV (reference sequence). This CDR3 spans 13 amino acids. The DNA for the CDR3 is TGTGCCAGCAGTGAACTGGGCAGAAATACGCAGTATTTT. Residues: CASSELGRNTQYF.

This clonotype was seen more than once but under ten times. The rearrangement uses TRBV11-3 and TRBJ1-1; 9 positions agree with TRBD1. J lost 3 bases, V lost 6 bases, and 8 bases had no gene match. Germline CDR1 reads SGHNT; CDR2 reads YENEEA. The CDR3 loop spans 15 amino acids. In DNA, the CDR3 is TGTGCCAGCAGATCTCCGGGACAGGGCTACACTGAAGCTTTCTTT. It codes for CASRSPGQGYTEAFF.

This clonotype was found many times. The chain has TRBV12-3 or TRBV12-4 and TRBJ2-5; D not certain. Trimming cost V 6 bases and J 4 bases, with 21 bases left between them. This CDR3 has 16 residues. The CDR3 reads CASSPVVDGFLETQYF. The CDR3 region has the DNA TGTGCCAGCAGCCCCGTCGTGGACGGATTTTTAGAGACCCAGTACTTC.

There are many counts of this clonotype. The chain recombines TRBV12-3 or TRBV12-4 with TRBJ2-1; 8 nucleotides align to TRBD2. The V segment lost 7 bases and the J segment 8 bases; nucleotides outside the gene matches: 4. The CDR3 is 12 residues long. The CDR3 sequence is CASMGTSDEQFF. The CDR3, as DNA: TGTGCCAGCATGGGGACTAGTGATGAGCAGTTCTTC.

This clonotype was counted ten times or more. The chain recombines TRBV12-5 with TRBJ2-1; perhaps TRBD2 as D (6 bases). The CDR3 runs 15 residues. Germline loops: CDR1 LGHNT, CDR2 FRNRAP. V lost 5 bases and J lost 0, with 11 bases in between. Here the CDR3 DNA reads TGTGCTAGTGGTACGGGAGTCGGCTCCTACAATGAGCAGTTCTTC. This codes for CASGTGVGSYNEQFF.

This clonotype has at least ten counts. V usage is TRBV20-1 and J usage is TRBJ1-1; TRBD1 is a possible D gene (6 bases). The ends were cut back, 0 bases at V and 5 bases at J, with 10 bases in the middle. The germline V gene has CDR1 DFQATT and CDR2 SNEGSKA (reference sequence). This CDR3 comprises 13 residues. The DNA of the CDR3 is TGCAGTGCTAGAGAGGACAGTCTAACTGAAGCTTTCTTT. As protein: CSAREDSLTEAFF.

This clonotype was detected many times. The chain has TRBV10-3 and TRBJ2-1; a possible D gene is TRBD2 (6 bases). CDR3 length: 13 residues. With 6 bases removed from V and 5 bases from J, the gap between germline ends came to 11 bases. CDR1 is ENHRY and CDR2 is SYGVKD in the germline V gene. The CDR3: CAIREGRNNEQFF. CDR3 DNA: TGTGCCATCAGGGAGGGCCGAAACAATGAGCAGTTCTTC.

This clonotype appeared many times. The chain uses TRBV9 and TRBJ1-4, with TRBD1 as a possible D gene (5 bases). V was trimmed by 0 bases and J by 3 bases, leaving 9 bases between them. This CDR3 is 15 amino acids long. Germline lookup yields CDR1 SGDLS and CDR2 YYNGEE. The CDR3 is CASSVDQGPNEKLFF. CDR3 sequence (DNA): TGTGCCAGCAGCGTAGATCAGGGTCCTAATGAAAAACTGTTTTTT.